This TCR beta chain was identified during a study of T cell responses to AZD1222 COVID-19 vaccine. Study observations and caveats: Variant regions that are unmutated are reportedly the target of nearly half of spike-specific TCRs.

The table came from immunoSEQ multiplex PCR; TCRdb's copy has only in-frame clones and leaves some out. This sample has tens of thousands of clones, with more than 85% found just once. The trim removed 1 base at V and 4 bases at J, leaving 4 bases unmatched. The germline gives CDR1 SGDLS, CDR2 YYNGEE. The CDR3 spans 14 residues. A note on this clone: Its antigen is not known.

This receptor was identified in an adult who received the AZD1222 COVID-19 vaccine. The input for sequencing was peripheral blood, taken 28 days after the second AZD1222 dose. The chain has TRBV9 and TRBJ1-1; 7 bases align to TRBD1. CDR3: CASSVTGVGTEAFF. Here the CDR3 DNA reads TGTGCCAGCAGCGTAACAGGGGTAGGCACTGAAGCTTTCTTT.